A single sample gave rise to the 29 T cell receptor beta chains below, sequenced in a study of post-analysis software for immune sequencing data. Study conclusions and caveats: There were five or six TRBV segments more frequent in patients than controls, and TRBV5-6, TRBV5-1 and TRBV20-1 were among them.

The antigens of these receptors remain unknown. Unique-molecular-identifier-tagged TCR beta cDNA libraries were used. Each CDR3 protein is one row after TCRdb ran MiXCR on the PCR reads. The data hold about 820,000 distinct CDR3 sequences, with roughly half observed a single time. Sequenced: blood. Receptors originate from a girl aged 10-17 years with multiple sclerosis.

The chain has TRBV20-1 and TRBJ2-1; tentatively, D is TRBD1 (6 bases). V was shortened by 2 bases and J by 10 bases, with 15 bases between the two germline ends. This CDR3 spans 13 amino acids. Germline V gives CDR1 DFQATT, CDR2 SNEGSKA (reference sequence). CDR3 coding DNA: TGCAGTGCTAGAACAGGGAGTTCCTACGAGCAGTTCTTC. Its translation: CSARTGSSYEQFF.

V gene TRBV12-3 or TRBV12-4 combines with J gene TRBJ2-1; D is ambiguous. This CDR3 is built from 14 residues. V lost 6 bases, J lost 0 bases, and 9 bases lay in between. The CDR3 spells CASRVLSSYNEQFF. The CDR3 nucleotides read TGTGCCAGCAGGGTCCTTAGCTCCTACAATGAGCAGTTCTTC.

The genes are TRBV18 and TRBJ2-5, with D unresolved. Germline CDR1 KGHSH, CDR2 LQKENI. With 2 bases removed from V and 2 bases from J, the gap between germline ends came to 12 bases. This CDR3 spans 15 amino acids. This chain's CDR3 is CASSPFGSVQETQYF. The CDR3 DNA follows: TGTGCCAGCTCACCATTCGGATCAGTACAAGAGACCCAGTACTTC.

The gene calls are TRBV6-6 and TRBJ2-1, with unresolved D. Germline lookup yields CDR1 MNHNY and CDR2 SVGAGI (reference sequence). The germline V and J ends were trimmed by 0 bases and 0 bases, with 9 bases remaining between them. The CDR3 totals 16 residues. CDR3 region: CASSYSAGSSYNEQFF. The CDR3 DNA reads as TGTGCCAGCAGTTACTCCGCAGGAAGCTCCTACAATGAGCAGTTCTTC.

The chain is built from TRBV9 and TRBJ2-7; TRBD2 agrees at 15 bases. The CDR3 sequence is 16 residues long. Germline V gives CDR1 SGDLS, CDR2 YYNGEE. Unmatched junction bases numbered 8, after V lost 4 bases and J lost 6 bases. The CDR3 DNA is TGTGCCAGCAGCCCGGGGACTAGCGGGAGGCCGCTCGAGCAGTACTTC. It codes for CASSPGTSGRPLEQYF.

There are a few counts of this clonotype. The CDR3, as DNA: TGTGCCATCAGTCCCACGACCGGGACAGCGTACGAGCAGTACTTC. Its protein product is CAISPTTGTAYEQYF. V gene TRBV10-3 combines with J gene TRBJ2-4; 7 bases align to TRBD1. The DNA end is more similar to TRBJ2-7, so the J call may be wrong. This CDR3 region has 15 residues. Per the germline V gene, CDR1 is ENHRY and CDR2 is SYGVKD.

This clonotype has only a few counts. The rearrangement uses TRBV4-1 and TRBJ2-5; weak D call: TRBD2 (5 bases). Trimming left V 5 bases short and J 3 bases short, with 13 bases between. CDR1 MGHRA and CDR2 YSYEKL come from the germline V gene. The CDR3 loop spans 14 amino acids. CDR3 region: CASSFRGLEETQYF. CDR3 DNA: TGCGCCAGCAGCTTCCGGGGTCTAGAAGAGACCCAGTACTTC.

The rearrangement joins TRBV28 to TRBJ1-5, with unresolved D. CDR3 length: 14 amino acids. With 4 bases removed from V and 2 bases from J, the gap between germline ends came to 9 bases. The germline gives CDR1 MDHEN, CDR2 SYDVKM. Here the CDR3 reads CASSSIGGNQPQHF. For the CDR3, the DNA is TGTGCCAGCAGTTCAATCGGTGGCAATCAGCCCCAGCATTTT.

This clonotype was seen a few times. The gene calls are TRBV2 and TRBJ2-7; D not resolved. Germline-derived CDR1 and CDR2 are SNHLY and FYNNEI. CDR3 length: 14 residues. Trimming took 6 bases from V and 4 from J, leaving 16 bases between them. CDR3 protein: CASSALMFVYEQYF. DNA of the CDR3: TGTGCCAGCAGCGCACTAATGTTCGTATACGAGCAGTACTTC.

The rearrangement links TRBV10-3 to TRBJ2-1; D gene ambiguous. Trimming took 2 bases from V and 7 from J, leaving 6 bases between them. The CDR3 loop spans 12 amino acids. The germline V gene has CDR1 ENHRY and CDR2 SYGVKD. The CDR3 protein is CAISEGSNEQFF. CDR3 DNA sequence: TGTGCCATCAGTGAGGGCTCTAATGAGCAGTTCTTC.

As to this clonotype: An end of the junction does not agree with germline; a read error may underlie this. The rearrangement joins TRBV12-3 or TRBV12-4 to TRBJ1-1; no reliable D call. The CDR3 contains 13 residues. This CDR3 is CASTIHKNTEAFF. DNA for the CDR3: TGTGCCAGCACAATACACAAGAACACCGAAGCTTTCTTT.

The chain is built from TRBV7-8 and TRBJ2-5, with TRBD2 matching over 13 bases. The J call may be faulty, since TRBJ2-7 better matches the DNA end. Germline-derived CDR1 and CDR2 are SGHVS and FQNEAQ. The CDR3 has 18 amino acids. CDR3 in DNA: TGTGCCAGCAGCTTACGGACTAGCGGGAGAGGAAGGATTTACGAGCAGTACTTC. It yields the protein CASSLRTSGRGRIYEQYF.

The chain carries TRBV5-1 and TRBJ2-5, with 7 bases identical to TRBD2. The V gene's germline CDR1 is SGHRS and CDR2 YFSETQ. V lost 4 bases and J lost 11; bases outside the gene matches: 14. This CDR3 comprises 14 residues. The CDR3 sequence: CASSLNGRSWEQYF. CDR3 nucleotide sequence: TGCGCCAGCAGCCTAAACGGGAGGAGTTGGGAGCAGTACTTC.

This chain connects TRBV12-3 or TRBV12-4 to TRBJ2-5; 11 bases align to TRBD2. The V segment lost 7 bases and the J segment 11 bases; nucleotides outside the gene matches: 12. This CDR3 region has 14 residues. This CDR3 reads CASTRSGRGGEQYF. Here the CDR3 DNA reads TGTGCCAGCACCCGTAGCGGGAGGGGGGGTGAGCAGTACTTC.

This rearrangement joins TRBV12-3 or TRBV12-4 to TRBJ2-1; the match to TRBD1 covers 9 bases. V shed 5 bases and J 4 bases; nucleotides not matched to a gene: 9. The CDR3 is 16 residues long. The CDR3 loop is CASSPRGQGLYNEQFF. The CDR3 nucleotides are TGTGCCAGCAGTCCGAGGGGACAGGGACTTTACAATGAGCAGTTCTTC.

This clonotype was found a few times. The chain combines TRBV29-1 with TRBJ2-7; tentative D call: TRBD2 (5 bases). With 5 bases removed from V and 5 bases from J, the gap between germline ends came to 16 bases. The CDR3 has 13 residues. Germline V gene data show CDR1 as SQVTM and CDR2 as ANQGSEA. The CDR3 is CSVRTTRRHEQYF. DNA for the CDR3: TGCAGCGTTCGAACCACTAGGAGGCACGAGCAGTACTTC.

In this sample, this clonotype turned up a few times. The chain is built from TRBV7-6 and TRBJ2-1, with D perhaps matching TRBD2 (6 bases). Trimming left V 3 bases short and J 0 bases short, with 15 bases between. CDR1 and CDR2 from the germline V gene are SGHVS and FNYEAQ. This CDR3 is 17 amino acids long. This chain's CDR3 is CASSFRLGQNSYNEQFF. The CDR3, as DNA: TGTGCCAGCAGCTTCAGACTAGGACAAAACTCCTACAATGAGCAGTTCTTC.

CDR3 nucleotides: TGTGCCAGCCTGTCGGACCAAGAGACCCAGTACTTC. Residues: CASLSDQETQYF. This chain joins TRBV12-3 or TRBV12-4 and TRBJ2-5; D ambiguous. The CDR3 has 12 amino acids. The germline V and J ends were trimmed by 8 bases and 0 bases, with 7 bases remaining between them.

This chain links TRBV12-3 or TRBV12-4 with TRBJ1-2; TRBD1 aligns across 9 bases. CDR3 length: 12 amino acids. J lost 9 bases, V lost 3 bases, and 2 bases had no gene match. The CDR3 is CASSLDRGSYTF. The CDR3, as DNA: TGTGCCAGCAGTTTGGACAGGGGAAGCTACACCTTC.

V is TRBV6-6 and J is TRBJ2-6; TRBD1 agrees at 12 bases. With 2 bases clipped from V and 11 bases from J, the junction kept 7 bases outside the gene matches. From germline, CDR1 is MNHNY and CDR2 SVGAGI (reference sequence). The CDR3 runs 16 residues. The CDR3 spells CASSYPGDRGRDVLTF. The CDR3 coding sequence is TGTGCCAGCAGTTACCCGGGGGACAGGGGGCGCGACGTCCTGACTTTC.

This clonotype was picked up a small number of times. The chain carries TRBV20-1 and TRBJ2-7; TRBD2 matches at 11 bases. The CDR3 is 14 residues long. Germline V gene lookup returns CDR1 DFQATT and CDR2 SNEGSKA (reference sequence). Trimming took 1 base from V and 2 from J; bases not matched to a gene: 1. CDR3 amino acids: CSARVLAGAYEQYF. The CDR3 DNA is TGCAGTGCTAGAGTACTAGCGGGGGCCTACGAGCAGTACTTC.

This chain joins TRBV29-1 and TRBJ2-2, with D hard to call. Per the germline V gene, CDR1 is SQVTM and CDR2 is ANQGSEA. The CDR3 totals 16 residues. V lost 0 bases to trimming and J lost 4 bases, with 15 bases between them. The CDR3 nucleotides are TGCAGCGTTGAAGATCACTCCTCGGATACCACCGGGGAGCTGTTTTTT. This codes for CSVEDHSSDTTGELFF.

The chain joins TRBV4-1 to TRBJ1-2, with TRBD1 matching over 7 bases. The germline gives CDR1 MGHRA, CDR2 YSYEKL. V shed 0 bases and J 8 bases; nucleotides not matched to a gene: 9. This CDR3 region has 15 residues. The CDR3 reads CASSQETGRGLGYTF. The CDR3 DNA follows: TGCGCCAGCAGCCAAGAGACCGGGAGGGGGCTCGGCTACACCTTC.

This clonotype came up a few times. The chain uses TRBV5-1 and TRBJ2-7; D ambiguous. CDR1 is SGHRS, CDR2 YFSETQ, per germline. The ends were cut back, 7 bases at V and 5 bases at J, with 19 bases in the middle. This CDR3 comprises 14 residues. Here the CDR3 reads CASGQGLPNHEQYF. The CDR3 DNA reads TGCGCCAGCGGCCAAGGGTTGCCCAACCACGAGCAGTACTTC.

Here the CDR3 reads CASSTVAGLNEQYF. CDR3 nucleotides: TGCGCCAGCAGCACGGTGGCAGGGCTGAACGAGCAGTACTTC. The chain has TRBV5-1 and TRBJ2-7; D might be TRBD1 (5 bases). In germline, CDR1 is SGHRS, CDR2 YFSETQ. CDR3 length: 14 amino acids. Trimming removed 4 bases at V and 5 bases at J, with 16 bases between.

This clonotype was observed a handful of times. This chain connects TRBV29-1 to TRBJ1-5, with a weak D call TRBD1 (5 bases). Germline-derived CDR1 and CDR2 are SQVTM and ANQGSEA. The CDR3 sequence is 15 residues long. Trimming removed 6 bases at V and 0 bases at J, with 15 bases between. The CDR3 coding sequence is TGCAGCGTCAGACAGACAGCCGATAGCAATCAGCCCCAGCATTTT. This translates into CSVRQTADSNQPQHF.

This clonotype was seen a few times. This chain uses TRBV6-2 or TRBV6-3 with TRBJ1-5; D is unclear. CDR3 length: 15 amino acids. The ends were cut back, 0 bases at V and 3 bases at J, with 9 bases in the middle. Germline V gene data show CDR1 as MNHEY and CDR2 as SVGEGT. CDR3 protein: CASSYSGVINQPQHF. The CDR3 bases are TGTGCCAGCAGTTACTCTGGGGTAATCAATCAGCCCCAGCATTTT.

This clonotype turned up a few times. The V call is TRBV6-5, the J call TRBJ2-4; D might be TRBD1 (6 bases). The J call is uncertain, as TRBJ2-7 better fits the DNA end. Germline V gene data show CDR1 as MNHEY and CDR2 as SVGAGI. The CDR3 totals 15 residues. CDR3 sequence: CASSYSPNRQAEQYF. DNA for the CDR3: TGTGCCAGCAGTTACTCCCCCAATCGACAGGCCGAGCAGTACTTC.

The chain uses TRBV7-2 and TRBJ1-5; D is possibly TRBD1 (6 bases). The CDR3 covers 12 residues. V was cut by 5 bases and J by 9 bases, with 11 bases left in between. Germline V gene lookup returns CDR1 SGHTA and CDR2 FQGNSA. The CDR3: CASSPTQGPQHF. CDR3 nucleotide sequence: TGTGCCAGCAGCCCGACACAGGGGCCCCAGCATTTT. Full variable domain (missing parts from reference TRBV7-2 and TRBJ1-5): GAGVSQSPSNKVTEKGKDVELRCDPISGHTALYWYRQSLGQGLEFLIYFQGNSAPDKSGLPSDRFSAERTGGSVSTLTIQRTQQEDSAVYLCASSPTQGPQHFGDGTRLSIL.